Listed here are 11 T cell receptor beta chains from one sample, sequenced in a study of vaccination and CD4 T cells after COVID-19. The treatment was: roughly 11-day PBMC culture with coronavirus spike peptide pools or control peptides (ViraFEST assay). An Oncomine TCR Beta short-read assay was used to sequence the DNA from cultured CD4+ T cells. TCRdb re-called the PCR reads with MiXCR, one entry per CDR3 protein. The sample consists of about 15,000 distinct CDR3 sequences, 60% to 75% of them appearing once. The antigens for these receptors are not known. Sequenced material: CD4+ T cells from blood, cultured in vitro. These receptor sequences come from a human donor who had recovered from COVID-19.

The chain recombines TRBV20-1 with TRBJ2-7; 11 positions agree with TRBD1. Germline V gene lookup returns CDR1 DFQATT and CDR2 SNEGSKA (reference sequence). The CDR3 has 18 amino acids. After removal of 0 bases from V and 2 bases from J, the junction contained 12 bases not matched to a gene. The CDR3 nucleotides are TGCAGTGCTAGAGATCCGGGACAGGGGGTTACCTCCCCCTACGAGCAGTACTTC. Translating it yields CSARDPGQGVTSPYEQYF.

The chain couples TRBV12-3 or TRBV12-4 to TRBJ1-5; the D is unclear. Trimming shortened V by 2 bases and J by 7 bases, and 15 bases separated the two germline ends. The CDR3 consists of 15 residues. The CDR3 coding sequence is TGTGCCAGCAGTTTACTAACGGCCGCGAACCAGCCCCAGCATTTT. It codes for CASSLLTAANQPQHF.

CDR3 loop: CSARDGQKRGFAQPQHF. As DNA, the CDR3 is TGCAGTGCTAGAGATGGGCAGAAACGGGGTTTTGCTCAGCCCCAGCATTTT. This sequence joins TRBV20-1 and TRBJ1-5; D not certain. With 0 bases removed from V and 6 bases from J, the gap between germline ends came to 21 bases. Germline V gene data show CDR1 as DFQATT and CDR2 as SNEGSKA (reference sequence). The CDR3 is 17 residues long.

The chain links TRBV7-8 to TRBJ1-6; D remains ambiguous. There are 17 residues in the CDR3. CDR1 SGHVS and CDR2 FQNEAQ come from the germline V gene. Between the trimmed V and J ends, which lost 1 base and 8 bases, there was a span of 18 bases. The CDR3 reads CASSLGLSTFRDSPLHF. The CDR3 bases are TGTGCCAGCAGCTTAGGGTTAAGCACGTTTAGGGATTCACCCCTCCACTTT. Full variable domain (outside the CDR3, taken from reference TRBV7-8 and TRBJ1-6): GAGVSQSPRYKVAKRGQDVALRCDPISGHVSLFWYQQALGQGPEFLTYFQNEAQLDKSGLPSDRFFAERPEGSVSTLKIQRTQQEDSAVYLCASSLGLSTFRDSPLHFGNGTRLTVT.

This clonotype was found a few times. This chain joins TRBV20-1 and TRBJ2-3, with D uncertain. CDR1 and CDR2 from the germline V gene are DFQATT and SNEGSKA (reference sequence). This CDR3 region has 12 residues. V lost 6 bases to trimming and J lost 1 base, with 8 bases between them. The CDR3 reads CSAPDGTDTQYF. The CDR3 nucleotides are TGCAGTGCCCCGGACGGCACAGATACGCAGTATTTT.

This clonotype appeared a single time. CDR3 region: CASSLGGRGEQYF. CDR3 nucleotides: TGTGCCAGCAGCTTGGGGGGTCGCGGCGAGCAGTACTTC. The gene calls are TRBV11-3 and TRBJ2-7, with D maybe TRBD2 (6 bases). V lost 3 bases and J 6 bases, leaving 12 bases between the germline ends. The germline gives CDR1 SGHNT, CDR2 YENEEA. This CDR3 comprises 13 residues.

The chain carries TRBV21-1 and TRBJ1-1; TRBD1 is taken as the D call from the table, unchecked against the DNA. TRBV21-1 is shown as a pseudogene. The CDR3 length is 11 residues. The CDR3 sequence: CASSQGTEAFF. CDR3 bases: TGTGCCAGCAGCCAGGGGACTGAAGCTTTCTTT.

The chain links TRBV7-2 to TRBJ2-5; D is undetermined. Trimming pared 2 bases from V and 1 base from J, leaving 11 bases between. Germline V lookup: CDR1 SGHTA, CDR2 FQGNSA. The CDR3 spans 15 residues. CDR3 sequence (DNA): TGTGCCAGCAGCTTACACAGATTAGGCCAAGAGACCCAGTACTTC. This encodes CASSLHRLGQETQYF.

The chain links TRBV20-1 to TRBJ2-3, with 8 bases lining up with TRBD1. V lost 6 bases, J lost 4 bases, and 6 bases stayed unmatched. CDR3 length equals 13 residues. In germline, CDR1 is DFQATT, CDR2 SNEGSKA (reference sequence). CDR3 DNA sequence: TGCAGTGCCGCAGGGGGCGCCGCAGATACGCAGTATTTT. Encoded protein: CSAAGGAADTQYF.

V gene TRBV20-1 combines with J gene TRBJ1-3; D remains unclear. Germline loops: CDR1 DFQATT, CDR2 SNEGSKA (reference sequence). The V and J ends lost 2 bases and 2 bases respectively, with 7 bases between them. CDR3 size: 13 residues. The CDR3 sequence is CSARFGAGNTIYF. CDR3 nucleotides: TGCAGTGCTAGATTCGGGGCTGGAAACACCATATATTTT.

This chain joins TRBV20-1 and TRBJ2-3; no definite D call. The germline V gene encodes CDR1 DFQATT and CDR2 SNEGSKA (reference sequence). The CDR3 runs 14 residues. CDR3 bases: TGCAGCTGCAGAGCCCCTAGGTCGACAGATACGCAGTATTTT. Translating gives CSCRAPRSTDTQYF.